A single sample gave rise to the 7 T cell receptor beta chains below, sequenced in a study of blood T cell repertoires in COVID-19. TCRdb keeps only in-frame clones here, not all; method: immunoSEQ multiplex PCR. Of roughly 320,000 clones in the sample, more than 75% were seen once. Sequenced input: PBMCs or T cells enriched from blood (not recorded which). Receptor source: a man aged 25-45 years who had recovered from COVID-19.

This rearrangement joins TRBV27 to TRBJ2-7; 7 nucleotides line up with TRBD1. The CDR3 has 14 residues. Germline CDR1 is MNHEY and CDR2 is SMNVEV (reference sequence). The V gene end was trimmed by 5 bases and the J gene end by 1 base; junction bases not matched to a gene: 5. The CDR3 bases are TGTGCCAGCAGTACGCCGACAGGGTCCTACGAGCAGTACTTC. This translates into CASSTPTGSYEQYF.

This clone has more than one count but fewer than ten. The CDR3 protein is CASSGGQGVNLVVGYTF. The CDR3 bases are TGTGCCAGTAGTGGGGGACAGGGTGTCAATCTGGTGGTGGGCTACACCTTC. The chain has TRBV19 and TRBJ1-2; TRBD1 agrees at 9 bases. CDR3 length equals 17 residues. Trimming cost V 5 bases and J 8 bases; bases outside gene matches: 18. CDR1 is LNHDA, CDR2 SQIVND, per germline (reference sequence).

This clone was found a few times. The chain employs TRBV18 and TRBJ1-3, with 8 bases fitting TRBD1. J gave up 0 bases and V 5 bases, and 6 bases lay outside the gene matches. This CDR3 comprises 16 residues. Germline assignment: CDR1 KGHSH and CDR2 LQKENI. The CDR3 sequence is CASSSGQGYSGNTIYF. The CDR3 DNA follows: TGTGCCAGCTCATCCGGACAGGGCTACTCTGGAAACACCATATATTTT.

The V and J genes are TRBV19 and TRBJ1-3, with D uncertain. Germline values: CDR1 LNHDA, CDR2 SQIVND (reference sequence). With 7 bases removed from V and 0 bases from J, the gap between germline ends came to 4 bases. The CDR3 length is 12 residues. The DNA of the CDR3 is TGTGCCAGTATCAGCTCTGGAAACACCATATATTTT. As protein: CASISSGNTIYF.

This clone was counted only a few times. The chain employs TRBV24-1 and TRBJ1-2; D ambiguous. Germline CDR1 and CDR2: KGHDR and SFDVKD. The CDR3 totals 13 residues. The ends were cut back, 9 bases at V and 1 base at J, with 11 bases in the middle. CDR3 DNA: TGTGCCACCGCTGACGGGGTTAACTATGGCTACACCTTC. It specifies CATADGVNYGYTF.

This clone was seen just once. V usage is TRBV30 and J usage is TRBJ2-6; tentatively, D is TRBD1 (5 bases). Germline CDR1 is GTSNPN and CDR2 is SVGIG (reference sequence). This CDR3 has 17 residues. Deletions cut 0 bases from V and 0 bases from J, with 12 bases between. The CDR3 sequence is CAWSVDSEGSGANVLTF. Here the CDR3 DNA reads TGTGCCTGGAGTGTAGACAGTGAAGGCTCTGGGGCCAACGTCCTGACTTTC.

The CDR3 sequence is CATTDRGYGYTF. In DNA, the CDR3 is TGTGCCACAACGGACAGGGGCTATGGCTACACCTTC. This chain uses TRBV19 with TRBJ1-2; TRBD1 matches at 9 bases. J lost 4 bases, V lost 10 bases, and 4 bases had no gene match. Germline CDR1 reads LNHDA; CDR2 reads SQIVND (reference sequence). The CDR3 runs 12 residues.